Listed here are 20 T cell receptor beta chains from one sample, sequenced in a study of beta chain features in type 1 diabetes. Of the isolated RNA, all was reverse transcribed, and so the sequenced material was expressed TCRB transcripts. TCRdb's copy holds only in-frame clones and misses some; the assay was immunoSEQ multiplex PCR. There are 350,000 or so clones in the sample; roughly a fifth occur only once, and about 0.044% lies in the top ten. The specimen was naive CD4+ T cells from blood. Receptors originate from a woman under 30 in good health.

The genes are TRBV7-9 and TRBJ2-3; 14 positions agree with TRBD2. V trimming: 8 bases; J trimming: 5 bases; junction bases outside the gene matches: 6. This CDR3 is 15 amino acids long. Germline CDR1 reads SEHNR; CDR2 reads FQNEAQ (reference sequence). CDR3 residues: CASRGLAGEIDTQYF. The CDR3 DNA follows: TGTGCCAGCCGGGGACTAGCGGGAGAGATAGATACGCAGTATTTT.

The J gene is TRBJ1-2, the V gene TRBV10-3, with TRBD1 matching 7 bases. Germline V lookup: CDR1 ENHRY, CDR2 SYGVKD. The V gene end was trimmed by 8 bases and the J gene end by 1 base; junction bases not matched to a gene: 16. This CDR3 has 17 residues. The CDR3 region has the DNA TGTGCCATCTCCGCTGGGGGGTCAGGGGGATTTAACTATGGCTACACCTTC. Its translation is CAISAGGSGGFNYGYTF.

This clone was counted a few times. V is TRBV7-9 and J is TRBJ2-2; 9 positions agree with TRBD2. V shed 5 bases, J shed 4 bases, and the junction held 8 bases outside the gene matches. The V gene's germline CDR1 is SEHNR and CDR2 FQNEAQ (reference sequence). The CDR3 contains 16 residues. The CDR3 sequence: CASSPTSGRITGELFF. CDR3 coding DNA: TGTGCCAGCAGCCCCACTAGCGGGCGCATCACCGGGGAGCTGTTTTTT.

The genes are TRBV7-9 and TRBJ1-1; D is ambiguous. Per germline, CDR1 SEHNR and CDR2 FQNEAQ (reference sequence). Between the trimmed V and J ends, which lost 2 bases and 6 bases, there was a span of 19 bases. CDR3 length: 16 amino acids. The DNA for the CDR3 is TGTGCCAGCAGCTTATCCCGACCGGCGGTCTGGGCTGAAGCTTTCTTT. This codes for CASSLSRPAVWAEAFF.

This clone has more than one count but fewer than ten. V is TRBV2 and J is TRBJ1-3; no firm D call. V lost 8 bases and J lost 3, with 11 bases in between. Germline CDR1 SNHLY, CDR2 FYNNEI. The CDR3 loop spans 13 amino acids. CDR3 coding DNA: TGTGCCAGCTCACAGTCTCGTGGAAACACCATATATTTT. Its protein is CASSQSRGNTIYF.

J is TRBJ2-7 and V is TRBV7-9, with 8 bases matching TRBD1. The V gene's germline CDR1 is SEHNR and CDR2 FQNEAQ (reference sequence). Trimming took 1 base from V and 6 from J; bases not matched to a gene: 8. The CDR3 loop spans 15 amino acids. CDR3 nucleotide sequence: TGTGCCAGCAGCTTAGTTGGACAGGGTATTCGCGAGCAGTACTTC. Its protein product is CASSLVGQGIREQYF.

The chain couples TRBV5-1 to TRBJ2-5; possible D gene TRBD2, 6 bases. Between the trimmed V and J ends, which lost 2 bases and 2 bases, there was a span of 10 bases. The CDR3 sequence is 14 residues long. Germline CDR1 reads SGHRS; CDR2 reads YFSETQ. The CDR3 DNA reads as TGCGCCAGCAGCTTCGCGGGGATACAAGAGACCCAGTACTTC. It codes for CASSFAGIQETQYF.

A few counts support this clone. The genes are TRBV29-1 and TRBJ2-7; the D gene is possibly TRBD2 (6 bases). Germline loops: CDR1 SQVTM, CDR2 ANQGSEA. The CDR3 extends over 14 amino acids. V was cut by 6 bases and J by 0 bases, with 15 bases left in between. CDR3 region: CSVLRDFSSYEQYF. Here the CDR3 DNA reads TGCAGCGTCCTCCGGGACTTCAGCTCCTACGAGCAGTACTTC.

This clone was seen a few times. The J gene is TRBJ1-2, the V gene TRBV2, with 7 positions matching TRBD1. The germline V gene has CDR1 SNHLY and CDR2 FYNNEI. V was clipped by 6 bases and J by 0 bases; unmatched bases: 7. The CDR3 spans 15 residues. The DNA of the CDR3 is TGTGCCAGCAGCTCGACAGGGCGGGCTAACTATGGCTACACCTTC. This encodes CASSSTGRANYGYTF.

This sequence joins TRBV4-2 and TRBJ1-1, with 8 bases fitting TRBD1. Unmatched junction bases numbered 5, after V lost 4 bases and J lost 4 bases. Germline V gene sequence: CDR1 LGHNA, CDR2 YNFKEQ. The CDR3 length is 14 residues. The CDR3 sequence: CASSLPTGGTEAFF. The CDR3 bases are TGTGCCAGCAGCCTCCCCACAGGGGGCACTGAAGCTTTCTTT.

V usage is TRBV29-1 and J usage is TRBJ2-5; a possible D gene is TRBD2 (9 bases). Germline CDR1 and CDR2: SQVTM and ANQGSEA. This CDR3 is 15 amino acids long. V lost 4 bases and J 5 bases, leaving 20 bases between the germline ends. CDR3 sequence (DNA): TGCAGCGTTGGGCCAGGGGGCGGGAGGGAGGAGACCCAGTACTTC. This encodes CSVGPGGGREETQYF.

This clone has only a few counts. The chain couples TRBV9 to TRBJ2-6; possible D gene TRBD2, 5 bases. This CDR3 has 17 amino acids. Germline V CDR1 and CDR2: SGDLS, YYNGEE. V was clipped by 0 bases and J by 0 bases, with 10 bases between them. CDR3 protein: CASSVAGVSSGANVLTF. As DNA, the CDR3 is TGTGCCAGCAGCGTAGCCGGGGTCAGCTCTGGGGCCAACGTCCTGACTTTC.

V and J are TRBV29-1 and TRBJ1-2, with 7 positions matching TRBD1. Looked up from germline, CDR1 is SQVTM and CDR2 is ANQGSEA. CDR3 length equals 11 residues. Trimming at V came to 1 base and at J to 11 bases, leaving 4 bases not matched to a gene. CDR3 region: CSVEGQGVYTF. The DNA of the CDR3 is TGCAGCGTTGAAGGGCAGGGGGTTTACACCTTC. Full variable domain (missing parts from reference TRBV29-1 and TRBJ1-2): SAVISQKPSRDICQRGTSLTIQCQVDSQVTMMFWYRQQPGQSLTLIATANQGSEATYESGFVIDKFPISRPNLTFSTLTVSNMSPEDSSIYLCSVEGQGVYTFGSGTRLTVV.

This clone was counted between two and nine times. The chain has TRBV30 and TRBJ1-2; no clear D. The V and J ends lost 3 bases and 2 bases respectively, with 7 bases between them. Germline CDR1 is GTSNPN and CDR2 is SVGIG (reference sequence). There are 12 residues in the CDR3. The CDR3 sequence: CAWSRVNYGYTF. The DNA of the CDR3 is TGTGCCTGGAGCCGGGTAAACTATGGCTACACCTTC.

The chain uses TRBV30 and TRBJ2-3; D is possibly TRBD1 (6 bases). The CDR3 loop spans 12 amino acids. Germline CDR1 GTSNPN, CDR2 SVGIG (reference sequence). V was trimmed by 4 bases and J by 10 bases, leaving 15 bases between them. CDR3 sequence reads: CAWTLTQGPQYF. The CDR3 nucleotides read TGTGCCTGGACCCTCACACAGGGTCCGCAGTATTTT.

This clone appeared a few times. This chain connects TRBV6-1 to TRBJ1-2; 10 bases are shared with TRBD1. The CDR3 contains 14 residues. The germline CDR1 and CDR2 sequences are MNHNS and SASEGT. The J segment lost 5 bases and the V segment lost 2 bases, leaving 2 bases of the junction unmatched. CDR3 sequence: CASSERTGGYGYTF. For the CDR3, the DNA is TGTGCCAGCAGTGAAAGGACAGGGGGATATGGCTACACCTTC.

This clone has a handful of counts. This rearrangement joins TRBV5-1 to TRBJ2-1; 7 nucleotides line up with TRBD1. This CDR3 is built from 13 residues. Trimming at V came to 9 bases and at J to 8 bases, leaving 11 bases not matched to a gene. Germline assignment: CDR1 SGHRS and CDR2 YFSETQ. The CDR3 loop is CATRQGDRYEQFF. The CDR3, as DNA: TGCGCCACCCGGCAGGGGGATAGGTATGAGCAGTTCTTC.

V gene TRBV4-1 combines with J gene TRBJ2-7, with TRBD2 matching over 10 bases. The CDR3 sequence is 16 residues long. Germline trimming cut 1 base from V and 5 bases from J; bases unmatched to any gene: 8. Germline V gene lookup returns CDR1 MGHRA and CDR2 YSYEKL. The DNA for the CDR3 is TGCGCCAGCAGCCAAGGAGCGACTAGCGGGTCCCACGAGCAGTACTTC. This encodes CASSQGATSGSHEQYF.

The sample holds a few counts of this clone. The V gene is TRBV5-1, the J gene TRBJ2-3, with D possibly TRBD2 on 5 matching bases. There are 13 residues in the CDR3. V was cut by 4 bases and J by 4 bases, with 10 bases left in between. Per germline, CDR1 SGHRS and CDR2 YFSETQ. CDR3 sequence: CASSVGVADTQYF. CDR3 coding DNA: TGCGCCAGCAGCGTGGGAGTGGCAGATACGCAGTATTTT.

This clone was detected a few times. The chain recombines TRBV18 with TRBJ1-5; TRBD1 matches at 8 bases. V gave up 4 bases and J gave up 0 bases; unmatched junction bases: 5. CDR3 length: 16 residues. Germline lookup yields CDR1 KGHSH and CDR2 LQKENI. In nucleotides, the CDR3 is TGTGCCAGCTCACGAGGGACAGGCGGTAGCAATCAGCCCCAGCATTTT. This codes for CASSRGTGGSNQPQHF.